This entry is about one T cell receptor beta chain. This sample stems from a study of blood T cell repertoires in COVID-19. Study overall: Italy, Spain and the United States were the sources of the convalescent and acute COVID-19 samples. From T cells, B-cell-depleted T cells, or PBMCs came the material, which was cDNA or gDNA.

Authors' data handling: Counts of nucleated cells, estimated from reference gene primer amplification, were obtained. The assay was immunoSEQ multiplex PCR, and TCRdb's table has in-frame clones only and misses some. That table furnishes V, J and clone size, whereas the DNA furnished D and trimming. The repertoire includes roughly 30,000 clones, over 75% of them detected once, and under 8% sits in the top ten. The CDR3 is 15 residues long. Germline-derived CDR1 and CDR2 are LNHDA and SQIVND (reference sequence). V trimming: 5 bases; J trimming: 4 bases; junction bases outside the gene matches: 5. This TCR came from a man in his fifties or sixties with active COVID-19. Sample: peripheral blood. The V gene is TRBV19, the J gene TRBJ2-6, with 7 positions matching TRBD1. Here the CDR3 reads CASSRQGYGANVLTF. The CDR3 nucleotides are TGTGCCAGTAGTCGACAGGGATACGGGGCCAACGTCCTGACTTTC.